This T cell receptor (beta chain) was profiled in a study of cytomegalovirus exposure and HLA in healthy donors. V lost 4 bases and J lost 1, with 11 bases in between. The CDR3 totals 14 residues. Germline lookup yields CDR1 SGDLS and CDR2 YYNGEE. Researchers ran the PCR with 60 Vbeta and 13 Jbeta primers. Some clones are missing from TCRdb's copy, which holds only in-frame ones; the method was immunoSEQ multiplex PCR. The sample shows 70,000 to 100,000 clones, roughly 63% of them seen only once. The sample was PBMCs. This clonotype was obtained from a man aged 45 to 65 in good health and CMV-seronegative. The genes are TRBV9 and TRBJ2-5, with D uncertain. CDR3 nucleotides: TGTGCCAGCAGCCCTAGACTGATCCAAGAGACCCAGTACTTC. Residues: CASSPRLIQETQYF.